The T cell receptor beta chain under discussion was sequenced for a study of CD8+ T cells in alopecia areata. CDR3 length equals 15 residues. V shed 4 bases and J shed 2 bases, with 14 bases lying between them. Specified treatment: oral pan-JAK inhibitor, 5-10 mg twice daily. From alopecia areata patients, lesional scalp punch biopsies and peripheral blood were collected. The sequencing template was cDNA reverse transcribed from extracted RNA. Some clones are missing from TCRdb's copy, which holds only in-frame ones; the method was immunoSEQ multiplex PCR. This sample has roughly 98,000 clones; more than 55% occur once, and the top ten carry roughly 15%.

This chain links TRBV23-1 with TRBJ2-5, with D unclear. TRBV23-1 is placed among ORFs of uncertain function. The sequencing here drew on CD8+ T cells sorted from blood, taken at week 4, from a patient treated with tofacitinib. This receptor was identified in a human donor with alopecia areata. CDR3 DNA sequence: TGCGCCAGCAGTCGAATCGGTAGGCAGCAAGAGACCCAGTACTTC. It yields the protein CASSRIGRQQETQYF.